This T cell receptor beta chain came from a study of blood T cell repertoires in COVID-19. Source study methods: Reference gene primer amplification in the assay estimated nucleated cell counts. Method: immunoSEQ multiplex PCR; TCRdb's copy keeps in-frame clones and lacks some. V and J calls and clone size follow that table, whereas D and trimming were derived from the DNA. The sample comprises tens of thousands of clones, more than 85% of which are singletons, and over 10% rests with the top ten. Trimming cost V 1 base and J 2 bases, with 6 bases left between them. CDR1 is SGHRS, CDR2 YFSETQ, per germline. The CDR3 is 13 residues long.

The receptor was isolated from a human donor with active COVID-19. The donor label of this sample is uncertain. The sequenced material came from peripheral blood. This chain links TRBV5-1 with TRBJ2-5; D is undetermined. The CDR3 spells CASSLYIQETQYF. The CDR3 nucleotides are TGCGCCAGCAGCTTGTACATACAAGAGACCCAGTACTTC.